Reported below is one TCR beta chain. Per the germline V gene, CDR1 is SGHKS and CDR2 is YYEKEE (reference sequence). The ends were cut back, 4 bases at V and 5 bases at J, with 9 bases in the middle. The CDR3 is 12 amino acids. These data are taken from a study of cytomegalovirus exposure and HLA in healthy donors. 13 Jbeta primers and 60 Vbeta primers were used for the PCR. Produced via immunoSEQ multiplex PCR; TCRdb's table is partial and in-frame only. The listing records fewer than 150,000 clones. All donors participated as healthy donors of bone marrow. The chain has TRBV5-5 and TRBJ1-1, with TRBD1 as a possible D gene (6 bases). The origin of this receptor is a young man in good health and CMV-seronegative. The source material was PBMCs. The CDR3 DNA reads TGTGCCAGCAGCCCGACAGGAACTGAAGCTTTCTTT. Translated, it gives CASSPTGTEAFF.